The TCR beta chain described here comes from a study of OX40 agonist ivuxolimab in advanced cancers. Trimming removed 0 bases from V and 3 bases from J, with 13 bases in between. This CDR3 region has 16 residues. Germline V gene sequence: CDR1 SGHTS, CDR2 YDEGEE. This clone appeared once. Measured with immunoSEQ multiplex PCR; TCRdb has only the in-frame clones, and not every one. This sample has about 79,000 clones, with approximately 91% found just once. This specimen was CD4+ or CD8+ T cells sorted from blood, taken in a trial of the OX40 agonist ivuxolimab. The sequence came from an adult with an advanced solid tumor such as melanoma, head and neck, liver or kidney cancer. The rearrangement links TRBV5-8 to TRBJ1-5; D is perhaps TRBD1 (5 bases). The CDR3 nucleotides read TGTGCCAGCAGCTTGGCCGGGGGGTCTTACAATCAGCCCCAGCATTTT. This gives the protein CASSLAGGSYNQPQHF.